This TCR beta chain was captured by sequencing in a study of shared clonotypes between healthy human individuals. Each PCR replicate from the sorted subsets contained 150 to 200 ng DNA, which is some 31,000 T cell genomes. Here immunoSEQ multiplex PCR was the method, and the copy in TCRdb shows in-frame clones only, minus some. This table holds 2 million or so clones, about 95% found once. Terminally differentiated effector memory CD45RA+ cells were excluded by CCR7 positive selection of CD45RO-negative cells. The V segment lost 2 bases and the J segment 5 bases; nucleotides outside the gene matches: 9. Germline V gene lookup returns CDR1 SGHTA and CDR2 FQGTGA. This CDR3 has 17 amino acids.

J is TRBJ2-2 and V is TRBV7-3; 9 bases are a match to TRBD2. The specimen sequenced was naive CD8+ T cells sorted from blood. The TCR was taken from a man between 18 and 35 years old in good health. CDR3 amino acids: CASSLRVSGGLTGELFF. The CDR3 DNA follows: TGTGCCAGCAGCTTACGAGTTAGCGGGGGTTTGACCGGGGAGCTGTTTTTT.